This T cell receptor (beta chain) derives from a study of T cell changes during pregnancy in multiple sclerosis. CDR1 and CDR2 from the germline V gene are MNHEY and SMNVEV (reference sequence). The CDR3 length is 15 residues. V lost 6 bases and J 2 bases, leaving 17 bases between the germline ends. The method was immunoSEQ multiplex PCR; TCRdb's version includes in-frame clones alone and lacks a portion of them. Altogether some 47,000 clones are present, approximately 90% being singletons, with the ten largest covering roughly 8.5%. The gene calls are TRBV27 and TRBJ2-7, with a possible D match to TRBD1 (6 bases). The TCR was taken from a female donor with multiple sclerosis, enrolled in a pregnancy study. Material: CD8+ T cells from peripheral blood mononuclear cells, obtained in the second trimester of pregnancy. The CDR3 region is CASSLLPGQTYEQYF. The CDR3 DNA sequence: TGTGCCAGCAGCCTCCTTCCGGGACAAACCTACGAGCAGTACTTC.